A selection of T cell receptor beta chains follows, all from one sample in a study of CD8 T cells in ankylosing spondylitis. One entry per CDR3 protein results from TCRdb running MiXCR on the 5' RACE reads. The repertoire holds fewer than 500,000 distinct CDR3 sequences, roughly 27% seen once, with roughly 1% in the top ten. What was sequenced was blood, either unsorted or a sorted T cell fraction (not recorded which). The receptor set was obtained from a male donor with ankylosing spondylitis. Both conserved end residues are part of each CDR3. Each record gives: V gene, clone size, D gene, J gene, CDR3 protein, CDR3 DNA. D genes are given only for firm matches. Only some rows state a clone size, as once, few, many or a class for expanded clones.

V: TRBV20-1; size: .; D: .; J: TRBJ1-6; CDR3: CSAPRGRGSYNSPLHF; DNA: TGCAGTGCGCCGAGGGGCCGGGGCTCCTATAATTCACCCCTCCACTTT
V: TRBV20-1; size: .; D: TRBD2; J: TRBJ2-1; CDR3: CSARPLASGSSYNEQFF; DNA: TGCAGTGCTAGACCTCTCGCTAGCGGGAGCTCCTACAATGAGCAGTTCTTC
V: TRBV7-2; size: .; D: .; J: TRBJ2-6; CDR3: CASNRVKSSGANVLTF; DNA: TGTGCCAGCAATCGGGTGAAAAGCTCTGGGGCCAACGTCCTGACTTTC
V: TRBV5-1; size: few; D: .; J: TRBJ1-2; CDR3: CASSLVEGLGYTF; DNA: TGCGCCAGCAGCTTGGTTGAGGGTTTGGGCTACACCTTC
V: TRBV20-1; size: .; D: TRBD1; J: TRBJ1-4; CDR3: CSATDRVGEKLFF; DNA: TGCAGTGCTACGGACAGGGTTGGTGAAAAACTGTTTTTT
V: TRBV9; size: few; D: .; J: TRBJ1-3; CDR3: CASSALGTFGNTIYF; DNA: TGTGCCAGCAGCGCGCTCGGGACATTTGGAAACACCATATATTTT
V: TRBV10-3; size: .; D: TRBD2; J: TRBJ2-1; CDR3: CAISEGGSGRGANEQFF; DNA: TGTGCCATCAGTGAGGGGGGTAGCGGGAGAGGTGCAAATGAGCAGTTCTTC
V: TRBV19; size: few; D: .; J: TRBJ2-5; CDR3: CASSAYQETQYF; DNA: TGTGCCAGTAGTGCTTACCAGGAGACCCAGTACTTC
V: TRBV20-1; size: .; D: TRBD1; J: TRBJ2-5; CDR3: CSSPDRGQETQYF; DNA: TGCAGTTCACCGGACAGGGGGCAAGAGACCCAGTACTTC
V: TRBV5-1; size: .; D: TRBD1; J: TRBJ1-2; CDR3: CASSTDRGSGGYTF; DNA: TGCGCCAGCAGCACTGACAGGGGGAGTGGTGGCTACACCTTC
V: TRBV7-2; size: many; D: TRBD2; J: TRBJ2-3; CDR3: CASSFGGSQDTQYF; DNA: TGTGCCAGCAGCTTCGGCGGGAGTCAAGATACGCAGTATTTT
V: TRBV5-1; size: .; D: .; J: TRBJ1-3; CDR3: CASSQGEPGNTIYF; DNA: TGCGCCAGCAGTCAAGGTGAACCTGGAAACACCATATATTTT
V: TRBV7-8; size: few; D: TRBD2; J: TRBJ2-1; CDR3: CASSLLVSGRAVYNEQFF; DNA: TGTGCCAGCAGCTTATTGGTTAGCGGGAGGGCCGTCTACAATGAGCAGTTCTTC
V: TRBV11-3; size: .; D: TRBD2; J: TRBJ2-1; CDR3: CASTIPSGSYNEQFF; DNA: TGTGCCAGCACCATACCTAGCGGGTCCTACAATGAGCAGTTCTTC
V: TRBV12-3/TRBV12-4; size: few; D: .; J: TRBJ2-2; CDR3: CASRVTGTGELFF; DNA: TGTGCCAGCAGGGTAACAGGGACCGGGGAGCTGTTTTTT
V: TRBV21-1; size: .; D: .; J: TRBJ1-1; CDR3: CASVRGVRDTEAFF; DNA: TGTGCCAGCGTCCGTGGAGTGAGGGACACTGAAGCTTTCTTT
V: TRBV7-8; size: few; D: TRBD1; J: TRBJ1-1; CDR3: CASSLRETGATEAFF; DNA: TGTGCCAGCAGCTTACGGGAGACAGGGGCCACTGAAGCTTTCTTT
V: TRBV20-1; size: few; D: .; J: TRBJ1-1; CDR3: CSAREGGPNTEAFF; DNA: TGCAGTGCTAGAGAGGGGGGCCCGAACACTGAAGCTTTCTTT
V: TRBV27; size: .; D: .; J: TRBJ2-7; CDR3: CASSLHGYHSYEQYF; DNA: TGTGCCAGCAGTTTACATGGATACCACTCCTACGAGCAGTACTTC
V: TRBV20-1; size: .; D: TRBD1; J: TRBJ1-1; CDR3: CSAKRQGVGHRAFF; DNA: TGCAGTGCGAAGCGACAGGGGGTCGGACACAGAGCTTTCTTT
V: TRBV20-1; size: .; D: TRBD2; J: TRBJ2-1; CDR3: CSARLPGLAGGNEQFF; DNA: TGCAGTGCTAGATTACCGGGACTAGCGGGAGGCAATGAGCAGTTCTTC
V: TRBV7-9; size: .; D: TRBD1; J: TRBJ1-2; CDR3: CASSLAQGAGHGYTF; DNA: TGTGCCAGCAGCTTAGCCCAGGGGGCGGGGCATGGCTACACCTTC
V: TRBV5-1; size: .; D: TRBD1; J: TRBJ1-6; CDR3: CASSPTGEGWSPLHF; DNA: TGCGCCAGCAGCCCGACAGGGGAGGGTTGGTCACCCCTCCACTTT
V: TRBV5-1; size: .; D: TRBD1; J: TRBJ2-7; CDR3: CASSPTGTGIPYEQYF; DNA: TGCGCCAGCAGCCCGACCGGGACAGGAATCCCCTACGAGCAGTACTTC
V: TRBV11-2; size: .; D: TRBD2; J: TRBJ2-1; CDR3: CASMSSGSVREQFF; DNA: TGTGCCAGCATGTCTAGCGGGAGTGTACGGGAGCAGTTCTTC
V: TRBV7-9; size: .; D: .; J: TRBJ2-1; CDR3: CASSFWVRDSEQFF; DNA: TGTGCCAGCAGCTTTTGGGTGCGGGACAGTGAGCAGTTCTTC
V: TRBV11-2; size: many; D: .; J: TRBJ2-5; CDR3: CASSLEPEETQYF; DNA: TGTGCCAGCAGCTTAGAGCCTGAGGAGACCCAGTACTTC
V: TRBV19; size: few; D: .; J: TRBJ2-1; CDR3: CASLENEQFF; DNA: TGTGCCTCCTTAGAAAATGAGCAGTTCTTC
V: TRBV29-1; size: many; D: .; J: TRBJ2-1; CDR3: CSVRESLGLDF; DNA: TGCAGCGTTCGAGAATCCCTAGGGTTAGACTTC
V: TRBV12-3/TRBV12-4; size: few; D: .; J: TRBJ2-7; CDR3: CASSLGTVSYEQYF; DNA: TGTGCCAGCAGTCTCGGGACGGTCTCCTACGAGCAGTACTTC
V: TRBV20-1; size: .; D: TRBD2; J: TRBJ2-1; CDR3: CSASGSSGSIEQFF; DNA: TGCAGTGCTAGTGGGTCTAGCGGGAGTATTGAGCAGTTCTTC
V: TRBV12-3/TRBV12-4; size: .; D: .; J: TRBJ2-3; CDR3: CASSLLWRNGTDTQYF; DNA: TGTGCCAGCAGTTTACTTTGGAGGAACGGCACAGATACGCAGTATTTT
V: TRBV30; size: .; D: TRBD1; J: TRBJ1-3; CDR3: CAWGPDRGGNTIYF; DNA: TGTGCCTGGGGACCGGACAGGGGCGGAAACACCATATATTTT
V: TRBV5-1; size: few; D: .; J: TRBJ2-3; CDR3: CASSLGDKTDTQYF; DNA: TGCGCCAGCAGCTTGGGGGACAAGACAGATACGCAGTATTTT
V: TRBV7-8; size: .; D: .; J: TRBJ2-7; CDR3: CASSLLWRGREHEQYF; DNA: TGTGCCAGCAGCTTATTGTGGAGGGGCAGGGAGCACGAGCAGTACTTC
V: TRBV28; size: few; D: TRBD2; J: TRBJ2-2; CDR3: CASSLEGTSEGTGELFF; DNA: TGTGCCAGCAGTTTGGAGGGGACTAGCGAAGGCACCGGGGAGCTGTTTTTT
V: TRBV2; size: .; D: TRBD1; J: TRBJ2-3; CDR3: CASSGGAGGRDTQYF; DNA: TGTGCCAGCAGTGGAGGGGCAGGGGGTAGAGATACGCAGTATTTT
V: TRBV7-8; size: .; D: TRBD2; J: TRBJ2-5; CDR3: CASSPIGLAGVSQETQYF; DNA: TGTGCCAGCAGCCCCATCGGACTAGCGGGAGTAAGCCAAGAGACCCAGTACTTC
V: TRBV5-1; size: few; D: .; J: TRBJ2-7; CDR3: CASSLGSRNPYEQYF; DNA: TGCGCCAGCAGCTTGGGAAGTCGGAACCCCTACGAGCAGTACTTC
V: TRBV5-1; size: .; D: .; J: TRBJ2-3; CDR3: CASSAGASTDTQYF; DNA: TGCGCCAGCAGCGCCGGGGCTAGCACAGATACGCAGTATTTT
V: TRBV20-1; size: .; D: .; J: TRBJ1-2; CDR3: CSAGDRTPHYGYTF; DNA: TGCAGTGCTGGCGACAGGACCCCCCACTATGGCTACACCTTC
V: TRBV20-1; size: few; D: TRBD1; J: TRBJ1-1; CDR3: CSSRGGLVRNTEAFF; DNA: TGCAGTTCCAGGGGGGGACTCGTTAGGAACACTGAAGCTTTCTTT
V: TRBV10-3; size: .; D: TRBD2; J: TRBJ2-1; CDR3: CAISDPGGRSSYNEQFF; DNA: TGTGCCATCAGTGACCCGGGAGGGAGGAGCTCCTACAATGAGCAGTTCTTC
V: TRBV11-2; size: .; D: .; J: TRBJ1-4; CDR3: CASSQGLINEKLFF; DNA: TGTGCCAGCAGCCAGGGGCTAATAAATGAAAAACTGTTTTTT
V: TRBV6-2/TRBV6-3; size: few; D: .; J: TRBJ2-1; CDR3: CASSYSIRDEQFF; DNA: TGTGCCAGCAGTTACTCGATAAGGGATGAGCAGTTCTTC
V: TRBV10-3; size: few; D: TRBD1; J: TRBJ2-7; CDR3: CAISAGQRTHEQYF; DNA: TGTGCCATCAGTGCGGGACAGAGGACCCACGAGCAGTACTTC
V: TRBV3-1; size: .; D: TRBD1; J: TRBJ2-5; CDR3: CASSLTGGRGGRTQETQYF; DNA: TGTGCCAGCAGTTTGACAGGGGGCCGGGGCGGGAGGACTCAAGAGACCCAGTACTTC
V: TRBV20-1; size: few; D: TRBD1; J: TRBJ2-5; CDR3: CSARDLETGVRETQYF; DNA: TGCAGTGCTAGAGATCTGGAGACAGGGGTTCGAGAGACCCAGTACTTC
V: TRBV12-3/TRBV12-4; size: many; D: TRBD2; J: TRBJ2-1; CDR3: CASRPWTSGSLDEQFF; DNA: TGTGCCAGCAGACCGTGGACTAGCGGGAGTTTGGATGAGCAGTTCTTC
V: TRBV11-3; size: .; D: TRBD2; J: TRBJ2-3; CDR3: CASSLGLAERGADTQYF; DNA: TGTGCCAGCAGCTTGGGACTAGCGGAGAGGGGCGCAGATACGCAGTATTTT
V: TRBV5-1; size: .; D: .; J: TRBJ1-2; CDR3: CASSLDRAFGYTF; DNA: TGCGCCAGCAGCTTGGACAGGGCGTTTGGCTACACCTTC